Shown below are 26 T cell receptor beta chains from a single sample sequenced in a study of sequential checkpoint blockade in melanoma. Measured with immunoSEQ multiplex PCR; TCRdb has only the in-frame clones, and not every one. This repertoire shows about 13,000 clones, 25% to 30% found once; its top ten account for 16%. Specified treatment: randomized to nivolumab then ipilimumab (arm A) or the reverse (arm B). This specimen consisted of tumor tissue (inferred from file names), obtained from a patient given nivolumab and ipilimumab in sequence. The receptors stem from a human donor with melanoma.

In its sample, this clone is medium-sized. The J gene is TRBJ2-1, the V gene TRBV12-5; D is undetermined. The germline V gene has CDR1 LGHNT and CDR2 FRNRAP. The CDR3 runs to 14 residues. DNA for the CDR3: TGTGCCAGCATCGCGACGGACGCATACAATGAGCAGTTCTTC. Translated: CASIATDAYNEQFF.

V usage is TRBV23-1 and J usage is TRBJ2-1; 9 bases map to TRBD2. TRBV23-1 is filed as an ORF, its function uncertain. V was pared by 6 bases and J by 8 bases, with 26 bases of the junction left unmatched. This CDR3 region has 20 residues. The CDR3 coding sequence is TGCGCCAGCAGCCAAGATGGTGGGGCTAGCGGGGTACGACGTCCCCATGAGCAGTTCTTC. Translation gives CASSQDGGASGVRRPHEQFF.

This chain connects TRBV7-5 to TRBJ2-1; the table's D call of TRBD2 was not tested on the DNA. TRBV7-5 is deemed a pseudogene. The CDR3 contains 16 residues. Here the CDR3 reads CASSQSPGTLNNEQFF. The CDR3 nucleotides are TGTGCCAGCAGCCAGTCTCCCGGGACTTTAAACAATGAGCAGTTCTTC.

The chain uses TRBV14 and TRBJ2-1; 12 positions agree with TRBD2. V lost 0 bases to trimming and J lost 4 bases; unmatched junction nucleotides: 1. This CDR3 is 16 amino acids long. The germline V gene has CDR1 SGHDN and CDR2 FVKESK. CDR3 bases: TGTGCCAGCAGCCAAGAGGGGACTAGCGGGTACAATGAGCAGTTCTTC. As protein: CASSQEGTSGYNEQFF.

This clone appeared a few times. The CDR3 nucleotides are TGTGCCAGCAGTGTCCTGACGGATTTCGTCGGCACTGAAGCTTTCTTT. Its translation: CASSVLTDFVGTEAFF. V usage is TRBV28 and J usage is TRBJ1-1, with D hard to call. Germline CDR1 reads MDHEN; CDR2 reads SYDVKM. V shed 5 bases and J shed 4 bases, with 20 bases lying between them. The length of the CDR3 is 16 residues.

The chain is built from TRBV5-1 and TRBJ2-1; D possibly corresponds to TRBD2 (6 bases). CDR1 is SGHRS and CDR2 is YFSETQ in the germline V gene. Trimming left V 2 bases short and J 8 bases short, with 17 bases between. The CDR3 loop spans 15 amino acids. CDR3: CASSLALIGGYEQFF. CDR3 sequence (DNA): TGCGCCAGCAGCTTAGCGTTAATCGGAGGGTATGAGCAGTTCTTC.

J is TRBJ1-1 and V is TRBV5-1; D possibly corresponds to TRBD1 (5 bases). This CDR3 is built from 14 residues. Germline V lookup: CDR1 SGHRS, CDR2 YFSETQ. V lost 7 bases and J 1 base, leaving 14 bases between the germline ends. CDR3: CASHRGRGNTEAFF. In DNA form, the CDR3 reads TGCGCCAGCCATAGAGGGAGGGGGAACACTGAAGCTTTCTTT.

CDR3 DNA: TGTGCCAGCAGTTCCCAACTTAAGCCCACACCAAAACTGTTTTTT. Protein product: CASSSQLKPTPKLFF. The chain combines TRBV28 with TRBJ1-4; D remains unclear. The germline gives CDR1 MDHEN, CDR2 SYDVKM. V was shortened by 4 bases and J by 10 bases, with 19 bases between the two germline ends. CDR3 length equals 15 residues.

The CDR3 nucleotides are TGCGCCAGCAGCTTGGTCGGACAGGGAGGGGTCAATGAGCAGTTCTTC. Translating it yields CASSLVGQGGVNEQFF. V and J are TRBV5-1 and TRBJ2-1, with D possibly matching TRBD1 (8 bases). Germline V gene lookup returns CDR1 SGHRS and CDR2 YFSETQ. CDR3 length: 16 amino acids. Between the trimmed V and J ends, which lost 0 bases and 6 bases, there was a span of 16 bases.

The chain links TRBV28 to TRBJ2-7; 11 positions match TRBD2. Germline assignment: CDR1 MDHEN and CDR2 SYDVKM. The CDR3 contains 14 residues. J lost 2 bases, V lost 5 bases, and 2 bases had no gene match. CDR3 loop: CASSATSGAYEQYF. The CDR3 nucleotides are TGTGCCAGCAGTGCGACTAGCGGGGCCTACGAGCAGTACTTC.

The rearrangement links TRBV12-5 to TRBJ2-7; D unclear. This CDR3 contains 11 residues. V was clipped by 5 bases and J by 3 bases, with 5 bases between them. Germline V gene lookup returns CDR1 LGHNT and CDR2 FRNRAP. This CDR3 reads CASGTIYEQYF. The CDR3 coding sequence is TGTGCTAGTGGTACCATCTACGAGCAGTACTTC.

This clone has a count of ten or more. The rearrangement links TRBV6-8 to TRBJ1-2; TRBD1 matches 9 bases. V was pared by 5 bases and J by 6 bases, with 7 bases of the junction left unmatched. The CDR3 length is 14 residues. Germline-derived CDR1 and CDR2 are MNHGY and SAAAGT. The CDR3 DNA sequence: TGTGCCAGCAGTCTCTTAGGGGACAGGGATGGCTACACCTTC. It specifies CASSLLGDRDGYTF.

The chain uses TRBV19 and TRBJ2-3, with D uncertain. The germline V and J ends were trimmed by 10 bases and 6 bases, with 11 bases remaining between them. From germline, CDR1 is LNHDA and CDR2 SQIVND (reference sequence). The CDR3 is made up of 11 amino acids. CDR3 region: CATYTPDTQYF. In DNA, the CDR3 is TGTGCCACCTATACCCCGGATACGCAGTATTTT.

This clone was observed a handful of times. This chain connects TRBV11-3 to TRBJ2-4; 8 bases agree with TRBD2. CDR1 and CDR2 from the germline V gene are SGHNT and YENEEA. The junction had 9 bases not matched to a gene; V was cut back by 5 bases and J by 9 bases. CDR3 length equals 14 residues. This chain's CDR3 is CASSPPTSVGIQYF. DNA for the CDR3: TGTGCCAGCAGCCCCCCGACTAGCGTCGGCATTCAGTACTTC.

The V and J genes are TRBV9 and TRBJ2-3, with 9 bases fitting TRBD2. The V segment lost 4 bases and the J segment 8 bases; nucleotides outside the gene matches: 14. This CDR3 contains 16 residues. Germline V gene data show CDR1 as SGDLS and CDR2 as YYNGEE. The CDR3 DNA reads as TGTGCCAGCAGCTCCACCGGACTAGCGTCGGATCCTACGCAGTATTTT. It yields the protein CASSSTGLASDPTQYF. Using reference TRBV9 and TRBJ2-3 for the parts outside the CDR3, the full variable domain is DSGVTQTPKHLITATGQRVTLRCSPRSGDLSVYWYQQSLDQGLQFLIQYYNGEERAKGNILERFSAQQFPDLHSELNLSSLELGDSALYFCASSSTGLASDPTQYFGPGTRLTVL.

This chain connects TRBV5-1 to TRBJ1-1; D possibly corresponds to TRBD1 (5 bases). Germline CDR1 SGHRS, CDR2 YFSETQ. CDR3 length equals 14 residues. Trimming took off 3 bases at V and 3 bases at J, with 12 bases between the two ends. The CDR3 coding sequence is TGCGCCAGCAGCTCCGCGGGGGGGTACACTGAAGCTTTCTTT. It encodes CASSSAGGYTEAFF.

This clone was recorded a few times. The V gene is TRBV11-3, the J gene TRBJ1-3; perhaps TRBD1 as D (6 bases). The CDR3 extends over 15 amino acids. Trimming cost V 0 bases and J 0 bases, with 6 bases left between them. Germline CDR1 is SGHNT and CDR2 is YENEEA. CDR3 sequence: CASSLDRGSGNTIYF. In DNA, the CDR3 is TGTGCCAGCAGCTTAGACAGGGGCTCTGGAAACACCATATATTTT. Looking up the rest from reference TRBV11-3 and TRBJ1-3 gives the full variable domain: EAGVVQSPRYKIIEKKQPVAFWCNPISGHNTLYWYLQNLGQGPELLIRYENEEAVDDSQLPKDRFSAERLKGVDSTLKIQPAELGDSAVYLCASSLDRGSGNTIYFGEGSWLTVV.

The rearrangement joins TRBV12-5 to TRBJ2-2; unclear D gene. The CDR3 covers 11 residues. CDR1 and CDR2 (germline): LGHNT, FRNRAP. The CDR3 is CASTQTGELFF. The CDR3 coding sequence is TGTGCCAGCACTCAGACCGGGGAGCTGTTTTTT.

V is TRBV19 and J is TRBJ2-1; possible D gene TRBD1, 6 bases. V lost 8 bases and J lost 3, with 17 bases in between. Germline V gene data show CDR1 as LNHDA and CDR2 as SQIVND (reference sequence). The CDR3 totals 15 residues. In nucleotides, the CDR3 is TGTGCCAGTGGGAGTGGGGACACGATCTACAATGAGCAGTTCTTC. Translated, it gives CASGSGDTIYNEQFF.

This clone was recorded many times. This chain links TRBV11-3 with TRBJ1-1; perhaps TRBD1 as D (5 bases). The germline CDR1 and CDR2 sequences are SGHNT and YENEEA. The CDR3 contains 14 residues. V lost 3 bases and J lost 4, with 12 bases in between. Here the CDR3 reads CASSFQGGGTEAFF. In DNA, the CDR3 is TGTGCCAGCAGCTTCCAGGGAGGCGGCACTGAAGCTTTCTTT.

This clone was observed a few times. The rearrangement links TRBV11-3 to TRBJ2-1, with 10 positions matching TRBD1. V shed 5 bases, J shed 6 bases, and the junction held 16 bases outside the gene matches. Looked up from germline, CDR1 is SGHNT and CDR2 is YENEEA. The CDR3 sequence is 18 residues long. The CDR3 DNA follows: TGTGCCAGCAGCCAGACAGGGGGCCCCGTGCGGGCCGGCAATGAGCAGTTCTTC. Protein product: CASSQTGGPVRAGNEQFF.

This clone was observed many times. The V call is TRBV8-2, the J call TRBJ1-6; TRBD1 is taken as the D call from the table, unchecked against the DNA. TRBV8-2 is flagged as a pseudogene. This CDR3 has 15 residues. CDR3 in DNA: TGTGCCAGCAGTAAGGACAGAAATGTGGCTTCACCCCTCCACTTT. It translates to CASSKDRNVASPLHF.

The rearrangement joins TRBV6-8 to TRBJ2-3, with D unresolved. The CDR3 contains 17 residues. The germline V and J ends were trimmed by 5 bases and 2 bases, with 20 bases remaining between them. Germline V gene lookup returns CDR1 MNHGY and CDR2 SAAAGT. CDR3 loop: CASSTNIRTSYTDTQYF. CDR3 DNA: TGTGCCAGCAGTACCAATATTCGGACGTCTTACACAGATACGCAGTATTTT.

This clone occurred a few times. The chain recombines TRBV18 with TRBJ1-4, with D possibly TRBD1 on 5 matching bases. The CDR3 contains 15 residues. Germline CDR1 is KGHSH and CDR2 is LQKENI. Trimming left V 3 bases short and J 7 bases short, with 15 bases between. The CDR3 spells CASSPDFSRGEKLFF. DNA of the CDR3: TGTGCCAGCTCACCCGATTTCTCTAGGGGTGAAAAACTGTTTTTT.

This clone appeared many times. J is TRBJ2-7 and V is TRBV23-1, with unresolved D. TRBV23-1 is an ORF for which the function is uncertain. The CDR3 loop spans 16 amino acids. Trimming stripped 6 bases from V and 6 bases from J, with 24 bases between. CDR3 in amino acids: CASSQDGWAPRGEQYF. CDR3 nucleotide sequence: TGCGCCAGCAGCCAAGATGGGTGGGCACCGCGAGGCGAGCAGTACTTC.

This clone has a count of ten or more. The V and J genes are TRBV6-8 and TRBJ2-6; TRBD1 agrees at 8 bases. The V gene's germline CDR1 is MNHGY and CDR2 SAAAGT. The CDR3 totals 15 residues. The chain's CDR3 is CACGRGLTGANVLTF. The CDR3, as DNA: TGTGCTTGCGGCAGGGGGCTTACTGGGGCCAACGTCCTGACTTTC.